The 5 T cell receptor beta chains reported below all come from one sample, sequenced in a study of shared clonotypes between healthy human individuals. Clones were sequenced by immunoSEQ multiplex PCR, and TCRdb holds only the in-frame ones, with some missing. The data contain some 2.3 million clones, more than 80% of them singletons. Sequencing was done on a sample of naive CD4+ T cells from PBMCs. Subset reported: CD45RA+ positively selected. The source is a man younger than 35 in good health. Some clones in this sample may be carry-over from other donors' samples.

The chain links TRBV5-1 to TRBJ2-3, with D perhaps matching TRBD1 or TRBD2 (6 bases each). V lost 4 bases and J 2 bases, leaving 14 bases between the germline ends. Looked up from germline, CDR1 is SGHRS and CDR2 is YFSETQ. This CDR3 spans 15 amino acids. The CDR3 loop reads CASSRGPSHTDTQYF. The CDR3 region has the DNA TGCGCCAGCAGCCGGGGGCCATCACACACAGATACGCAGTATTTT.

This chain uses TRBV6-1 with TRBJ1-3; D is uncertain. The V and J ends lost 0 bases and 0 bases respectively, with 12 bases between them. Looked up from germline, CDR1 is MNHNS and CDR2 is SASEGT. The CDR3 is 17 residues long. CDR3 bases: TGTGCCAGCAGTGAAGCGAGAGCGTTAATCTCTGGAAACACCATATATTTT. Translation gives CASSEARALISGNTIYF.

This clone was found once. V is TRBV5-1 and J is TRBJ2-5; 10 bases map to TRBD1. With 4 bases clipped from V and 5 bases from J, the junction kept 5 bases outside the gene matches. This CDR3 comprises 14 residues. CDR1 and CDR2 from the germline V gene are SGHRS and YFSETQ. Here the CDR3 reads CASSARGQGETQYF. Here the CDR3 DNA reads TGCGCCAGCAGCGCACGGGGACAGGGGGAGACCCAGTACTTC.

This sequence joins TRBV27 and TRBJ2-6, with a possible D match to TRBD1 (6 bases). CDR3 length equals 18 residues. Per germline, CDR1 MNHEY and CDR2 SMNVEV (reference sequence). The V end lost 2 bases, the J end lost 0 bases, and 14 bases lay between the germline ends. The CDR3 DNA reads TGTGCCAGCAGTTTAGACGACAGGTTTAACTCTGGGGCCAACGTCCTGACTTTC. It encodes CASSLDDRFNSGANVLTF.

In regard to this clone: One end of the junction varies from germline; a read error may be responsible. The chain carries TRBV10-3 and TRBJ1-1, with no clear D. The CDR3 runs 13 residues. Germline V gives CDR1 ENHRY, CDR2 SYGVKD. The DNA for the CDR3 is TGTGCCATCACTGAGAAAAGAGACACTGAAGCTTTCTTT. This encodes CAITEKRDTEAFF.